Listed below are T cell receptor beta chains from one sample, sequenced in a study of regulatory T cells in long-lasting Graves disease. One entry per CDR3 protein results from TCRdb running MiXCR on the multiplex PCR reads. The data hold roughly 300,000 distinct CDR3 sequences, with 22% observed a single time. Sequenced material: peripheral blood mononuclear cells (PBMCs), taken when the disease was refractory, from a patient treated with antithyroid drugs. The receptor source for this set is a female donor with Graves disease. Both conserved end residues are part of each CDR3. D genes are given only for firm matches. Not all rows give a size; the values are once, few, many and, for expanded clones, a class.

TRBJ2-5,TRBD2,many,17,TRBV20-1,CSAEGLAGGTSQETQYF,TGCAGTGCCGAGGGACTAGCGGGAGGTACAAGCCAAGAGACCCAGTACTTC
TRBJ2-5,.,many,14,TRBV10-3,CAISEDPGDGTQYF,TGTGCCATCAGTGAAGATCCGGGGGACGGGACCCAGTACTTC
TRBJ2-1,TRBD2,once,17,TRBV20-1,CSARDLTSGHSYNEQFF,TGCAGTGCTAGAGACCTAACTAGCGGCCATTCCTACAATGAGCAGTTCTTC
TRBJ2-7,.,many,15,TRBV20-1,CSAADVQSGAYEQYF,TGCAGTGCCGCCGACGTCCAGTCTGGGGCCTACGAGCAGTACTTC
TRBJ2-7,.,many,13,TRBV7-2,CASSRDNSYEQYF,TGTGCCAGCAGCCGGGACAACTCCTACGAGCAGTACTTC
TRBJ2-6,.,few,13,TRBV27,CASSFNGANVLTF,TGTGCCAGCAGTTTCAATGGGGCCAACGTCCTGACTTTC
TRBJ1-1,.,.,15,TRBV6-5,CASSFEQGLNTEAFF,TGTGCCAGCAGTTTTGAGCAAGGTTTGAACACTGAAGCTTTCTTT
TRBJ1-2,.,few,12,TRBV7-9,CASTRTEGGYTF,TGTGCCAGCACCCGGACCGAGGGAGGCTACACCTTC
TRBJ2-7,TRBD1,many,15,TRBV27,CASSGRGRELYEQYF,TGTGCCAGCAGTGGCAGGGGGCGAGAGCTTTACGAGCAGTACTTC
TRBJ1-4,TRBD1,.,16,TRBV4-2,CASSQGSQGAWEKLFF,TGTGCCAGCAGCCAAGGATCACAGGGGGCTTGGGAAAAACTGTTTTTT
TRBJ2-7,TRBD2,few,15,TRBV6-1,CASRPTSGGTYEQYF,TGTGCCAGCAGACCGACTAGCGGGGGGACCTACGAGCAGTACTTC
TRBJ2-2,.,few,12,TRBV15,CATSRTPGELFF,TGTGCCACCAGCAGAACGCCCGGGGAGCTGTTTTTT
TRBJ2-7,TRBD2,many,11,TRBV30,CAWTSGYEQYF,TGTGCCTGGACTAGCGGTTACGAGCAGTACTTC
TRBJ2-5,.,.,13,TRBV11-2,CASSAGRQETQYF,TGTGCCAGCAGCGCAGGACGGCAAGAGACCCAGTACTTC
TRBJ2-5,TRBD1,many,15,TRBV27,CASSFLDRAQETQYF,TGTGCCAGCAGTTTCCTCGACAGGGCCCAAGAGACCCAGTACTTC
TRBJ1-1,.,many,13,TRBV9,CASSVGPVDEAFF,TGTGCCAGCAGCGTAGGACCGGTTGATGAAGCTTTCTTT
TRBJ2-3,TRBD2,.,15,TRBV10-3,CASSEFSGSGGTQYF,TGTGCCAGCAGTGAATTTAGCGGGAGTGGTGGAACGCAGTATTTT
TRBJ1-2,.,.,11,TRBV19,CAVRNPYGYTF,TGTGCTGTACGGAACCCCTATGGCTACACCTTC
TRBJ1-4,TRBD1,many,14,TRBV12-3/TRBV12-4,CASSSGQGLEKLFF,TGTGCCAGCAGTTCGGGACAGGGTTTGGAAAAACTGTTTTTT
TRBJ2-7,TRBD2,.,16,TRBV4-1,CASSQVPGTITYEQYF,TGCGCCAGCAGCCAAGTCCCCGGGACTATAACCTACGAGCAGTACTTC
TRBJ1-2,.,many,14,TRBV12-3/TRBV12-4,CASSFKGANYGYTF,TGTGCCAGCAGTTTCAAAGGCGCAAACTATGGCTACACCTTC
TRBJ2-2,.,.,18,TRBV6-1,CASRGQGGGAMDTGELFF,TGTGCCAGCAGGGGACAAGGGGGGGGCGCGATGGACACCGGGGAGCTGTTTTTT
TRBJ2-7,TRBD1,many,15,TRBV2,CASSEALTGYYEQYF,TGTGCCAGCAGTGAAGCGCTGACAGGGTATTACGAGCAGTACTTC
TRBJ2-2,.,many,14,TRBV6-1,CASTASLGAGELFF,TGTGCCAGCACCGCCTCCTTGGGGGCCGGGGAGCTGTTTTTT
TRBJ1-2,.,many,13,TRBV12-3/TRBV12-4,CASSLRQEYGYTF,TGTGCCAGCAGTTTGAGACAGGAATATGGCTACACCTTC
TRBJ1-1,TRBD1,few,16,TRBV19,CASSIQATGTNTEAFF,TGTGCCAGTAGTATACAAGCGACAGGGACGAACACTGAAGCTTTCTTT